This TCR beta chain was found in a study of HIV-infected patients and healthy controls. All unsorted peripheral T cells were captured because whole blood was used without fractionation. Around 500 ng RNA was reverse transcribed with alpha and beta constant-region primers. Each of the alpha and beta chains got its own library through chain-specific third strand synthesis with indices. Using its own MiXCR run on the 5' RACE reads, TCRdb lists one record per CDR3 protein. Here the sample spans about 10,000 distinct CDR3 sequences, around 8% being singletons. CDR1 and CDR2 (germline): MGHDK, SYGVNS. The CDR3 is 14 amino acids. Deletions cut 3 bases from V and 1 base from J, with 9 bases between. This clonotype showed up many times.

This TCR was sampled from an adult in good health. The rearrangement joins TRBV25-1 to TRBJ2-5, with unresolved D. The sample was blood. CDR3 DNA sequence: TGTGCCAGCAGTGATGGTCACAGCCAAGAGACCCAGTACTTC. Protein product: CASSDGHSQETQYF.